Listed below are T cell receptor beta chains from one sample, sequenced in a study of technical replicates of blood from a few donors. The method was immunoSEQ multiplex PCR; TCRdb's version includes in-frame clones alone and lacks a portion of them. The sample shows roughly 90,000 clones, approximately 94% of them seen only once. Sequenced: T cells isolated from PBMCs. These receptors came from a human donor in good health. Each CDR3 is given with its conserved first and last residue. The D gene is left open where the match is weak. For some rows the clone size is stated as once, few or many, or as a class when expanded; others skip it.

size,J,V,D,CDR3,DNA
-,TRBJ2-1,TRBV28,-,CASSSHREYNEQFF,TGTGCCAGCAGTTCGCACAGGGAGTACAATGAGCAGTTCTTC
-,TRBJ2-1,TRBV7-8,-,CASSEKYGISNEQFF,TGTGCCAGCAGCGAAAAGTACGGGATCTCCAATGAGCAGTTCTTC
few,TRBJ1-5,TRBV10-2,-,CASSVMAYSGNQPQHF,TGCGCCAGCAGTGTTATGGCCTATAGCGGTAATCAGCCCCAGCATTTT
-,TRBJ2-2,TRBV6-1,-,CASTWSGELFF,TGTGCCAGCACCTGGAGCGGGGAGCTGTTTTTT
-,TRBJ2-1,TRBV27,TRBD2,CASTTGTSVYNEQFF,TGTGCCAGCACCACCGGGACTAGCGTCTACAATGAGCAGTTCTTC
-,TRBJ2-3,TRBV2,-,CASQTQISTDTQYF,TGTGCCAGCCAAACACAGATTAGCACAGATACGCAGTATTTT
once,TRBJ2-3,TRBV5-1,-,CASSLTHASTDTQYF,TGCGCCAGCAGCTTGACCCATGCGAGCACAGATACGCAGTATTTT
-,TRBJ2-7,TRBV13,-,CASSHESGEQYF,TGTGCCAGCAGCCACGAATCGGGCGAGCAGTACTTC
-,TRBJ1-2,TRBV28,-,CASSSRTGDYGYTF,TGTGCCAGCAGTTCAAGAACAGGAGATTATGGCTACACCTTC
-,TRBJ2-2,TRBV10-2,-,CASSDLGRDTGELFF,TGCGCCAGCAGTGATTTGGGGCGCGACACCGGGGAGCTGTTTTTT
-,TRBJ2-7,TRBV6-6,-,CASSYYEDSYEQYF,TGTGCCAGCAGTTACTACGAGGACTCCTACGAGCAGTACTTC